The 5 T cell receptor beta chains presented below share a single source sample, sequenced in a study of shared clonotypes between healthy human individuals. TCRdb keeps only in-frame clones here, not all; method: immunoSEQ multiplex PCR. This table has over a million clones, more than 65% appearing once. The sequenced sample consisted of memory CD4+ T cells sorted from blood. Subset: CD45RA-negative fraction. These TCRs come from a man aged 18-30 years in good health.

The chain recombines TRBV5-1 with TRBJ1-2; the D gene is possibly TRBD1 (5 bases). The V gene's germline CDR1 is SGHRS and CDR2 YFSETQ. The CDR3 is made up of 15 amino acids. Trimming pared 0 bases from V and 2 bases from J, leaving 11 bases between. The CDR3 DNA is TGCGCCAGCAGCTTGGGCCTGACAGTCAACTATGGCTACACCTTC. Residues: CASSLGLTVNYGYTF.

The chain links TRBV7-3 to TRBJ2-1; D gene unclear. The germline gives CDR1 SGHTA, CDR2 FQGTGA. Trimming cost V 1 base and J 12 bases, with 13 bases left between them. This CDR3 is built from 13 residues. In nucleotides, the CDR3 is TGTGCCAGCAGCTTAAAGTCGGCGGCTTCGCAGTTCTTC. Protein product: CASSLKSAASQFF.

The sample holds a few counts of this clone. The rearrangement links TRBV4-1 to TRBJ1-1, with TRBD1 matching over 9 bases. In germline, CDR1 is MGHRA, CDR2 YSYEKL. This CDR3 has 16 amino acids. Trimming cost V 2 bases and J 2 bases; bases outside gene matches: 6. The CDR3 spells CASSQRDRVTNTEAFF. The CDR3 coding sequence is TGCGCCAGCAGCCAAAGGGACAGGGTAACAAACACTGAAGCTTTCTTT.

This rearrangement joins TRBV15 to TRBJ2-2; TRBD1 matches at 9 bases. CDR1 is LNHNV and CDR2 is YYDKDF in the germline V gene (reference sequence). The CDR3 runs 17 residues. After removal of 3 bases from V and 4 bases from J, the junction contained 9 bases not matched to a gene. In DNA, the CDR3 is TGTGCCACCAGCAGCTACCCGGGACAGGGTGGCACCGGGGAGCTGTTTTTT. Its translation: CATSSYPGQGGTGELFF.

Here the CDR3 DNA reads TGTGCCAGCAGTCGGGAGGAAAACTCCTACGAGCAGTACTTC. It yields the protein CASSREENSYEQYF. The chain recombines TRBV11-2 with TRBJ2-7; the match to TRBD2 covers 7 bases. The germline V gene has CDR1 SGHAT and CDR2 FQNNGV. Losses at the gene ends were 6 bases for V and 0 bases for J; bases not matched to a gene: 5. The CDR3 consists of 14 residues. The variable domain in full, completed from reference TRBV11-2 and TRBJ2-7, reads EAGVAQSPRYKIIEKRQSVAFWCNPISGHATLYWYQQILGQGPKLLIQFQNNGVVDDSQLPKDRFSAERLKGVDSTLKIQPAKLEDSAVYLCASSREENSYEQYFGPGTRLTVT.